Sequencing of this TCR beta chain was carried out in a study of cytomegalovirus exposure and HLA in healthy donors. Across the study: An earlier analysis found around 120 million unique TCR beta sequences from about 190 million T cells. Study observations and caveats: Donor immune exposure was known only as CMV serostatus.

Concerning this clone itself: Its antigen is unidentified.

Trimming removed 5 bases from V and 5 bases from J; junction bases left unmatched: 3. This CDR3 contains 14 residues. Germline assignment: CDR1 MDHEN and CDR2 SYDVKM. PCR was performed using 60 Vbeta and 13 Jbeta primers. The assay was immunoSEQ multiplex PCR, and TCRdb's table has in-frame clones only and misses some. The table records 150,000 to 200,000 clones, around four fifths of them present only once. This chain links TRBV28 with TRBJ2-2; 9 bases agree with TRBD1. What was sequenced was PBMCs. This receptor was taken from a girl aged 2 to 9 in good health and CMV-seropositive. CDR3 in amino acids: CASSATGGTGELFF. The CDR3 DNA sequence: TGTGCCAGCAGTGCGACAGGGGGTACCGGGGAGCTGTTTTTT.